This passage covers 24 T cell receptor beta chains from one sample sequenced in a study of cytomegalovirus exposure and HLA in healthy donors. The PCR ran on 60 Vbeta and 13 Jbeta primers. Repertoires were generated with immunoSEQ multiplex PCR, while TCRdb's copy carries only in-frame clones and drops some. Of 55,000 to 70,000 clones in the sample, less than 70% were seen once. Sequencing input: PBMCs. These receptors all stem from a woman aged 45-65 years in good health and CMV-seronegative.

J is TRBJ1-5 and V is TRBV5-1; 8 bases are shared with TRBD1. V shed 4 bases, J shed 5 bases, and the junction held 14 bases outside the gene matches. This CDR3 comprises 17 residues. Germline assignment: CDR1 SGHRS and CDR2 YFSETQ. The CDR3 DNA reads TGCGCCAGCAGCCCGGACTCCCGACAGGGGCTAGATCAGCCCCAGCATTTT. Translation gives CASSPDSRQGLDQPQHF.

CDR3 loop: CASSPHESYEQYF. CDR3 DNA sequence: TGTGCCAGCAGTCCACACGAATCCTACGAGCAGTACTTC. The J gene is TRBJ2-7, the V gene TRBV27; no definite D call. This CDR3 region has 13 residues. The V end was cut by 5 bases, the J end by 1 base, with 9 bases between. CDR1 and CDR2 (germline): MNHEY, SMNVEV (reference sequence).

This clone showed up just a few times. Here the CDR3 reads CASSPDRANYGYTF. DNA of the CDR3: TGTGCCAGCAGTCCGGACAGAGCTAACTATGGCTACACCTTC. The rearrangement joins TRBV6-4 to TRBJ1-2; a possible D gene is TRBD1 (6 bases). CDR3 length: 14 amino acids. Trimming stripped 5 bases from V and 0 bases from J, with 10 bases between. CDR1 and CDR2 from the germline V gene are MRHNA and SNTAGT.

This clone was seen a few times. This chain uses TRBV19 with TRBJ2-6; 7 nucleotides align to TRBD1. The V segment lost 6 bases and the J segment 0 bases; nucleotides outside the gene matches: 5. The germline V gene encodes CDR1 LNHDA and CDR2 SQIVND (reference sequence). The CDR3 extends over 16 amino acids. CDR3 protein: CASRDRIFSGANVLTF. The CDR3 region has the DNA TGTGCCAGTAGGGACAGGATCTTCTCTGGGGCCAACGTCCTGACTTTC.

The DNA for the CDR3 is TGCGCCAGCAGCTTGTCTACGGGGGGTGAAGAGACCCAGTACTTC. Translation: CASSLSTGGEETQYF. This chain links TRBV5-1 with TRBJ2-5; 7 nucleotides line up with TRBD2. V was pared by 1 base and J by 3 bases, with 6 bases of the junction left unmatched. This CDR3 is built from 15 residues. Per the germline V gene, CDR1 is SGHRS and CDR2 is YFSETQ. The entire variable domain, with the rest obtained from reference TRBV5-1 and TRBJ2-5, is as follows: KAGVTQTPRYLIKTRGQQVTLSCSPISGHRSVSWYQQTPGQGLQFLFEYFSETQRNKGNFPGRFSGRQFSNSRSEMNVSTLELGDSALYLCASSLSTGGEETQYFGPGTRLLVL.

The chain joins TRBV2 to TRBJ2-7; 7 nucleotides agree with TRBD2. V was pared by 6 bases and J by 7 bases, with 12 bases of the junction left unmatched. Germline V gene lookup returns CDR1 SNHLY and CDR2 FYNNEI. The length of the CDR3 is 14 residues. This chain's CDR3 is CASSPGGIGGEQYF. Here the CDR3 DNA reads TGTGCCAGCAGCCCCGGCGGGATCGGGGGGGAGCAGTACTTC.

The chain is built from TRBV4-3 and TRBJ2-7; the D gene is possibly TRBD1 (6 bases). The V end lost 1 base, the J end lost 4 bases, and 20 bases lay between the germline ends. Germline CDR1 and CDR2: LGHNA and YSLEER. The CDR3 sequence is 17 residues long. The CDR3 nucleotides read TGCGCCAGCAGCCAAGGTGTACAGGGCGTTACCCCTTACGAGCAGTACTTC. It yields the protein CASSQGVQGVTPYEQYF.

This chain connects TRBV11-1 to TRBJ1-4; the D gene is possibly TRBD1 (5 bases). The V gene's germline CDR1 is SGHAT and CDR2 FQDESV (reference sequence). The CDR3 runs 13 residues. Trimming removed 5 bases at V and 12 bases at J, with 16 bases between. For the CDR3, the DNA is TGTGCCAGCAGCCGGTTGGGAGGGGCGGAACTGTTTTTT. It is translated as CASSRLGGAELFF.

This chain uses TRBV5-6 with TRBJ2-1; D gene uncertain. V lost 4 bases to trimming and J lost 2 bases, with 13 bases between them. Germline CDR1 SGHDT, CDR2 YYEEEE. The CDR3 spans 15 residues. The CDR3 spells CASSQRGGTYNEQFF. In DNA form, the CDR3 reads TGTGCCAGCAGCCAACGTGGCGGAACCTACAATGAGCAGTTCTTC.

V gene TRBV5-5 combines with J gene TRBJ1-1; possible D gene TRBD1, 6 bases. The CDR3 totals 14 residues. Trimming removed 1 base at V and 3 bases at J, with 10 bases between. In germline, CDR1 is SGHKS, CDR2 YYEKEE (reference sequence). Written as DNA, the CDR3 is TGTGCCAGCAGCTTGTGGGGGCGAGACACTGAAGCTTTCTTT. Translated, it gives CASSLWGRDTEAFF.

A few counts support this clone. The chain carries TRBV4-3 and TRBJ1-3; D is perhaps TRBD1 (5 bases). This CDR3 spans 13 amino acids. Looked up from germline, CDR1 is LGHNA and CDR2 is YSLEER. V was shortened by 1 base and J by 8 bases, with 9 bases between the two germline ends. The CDR3 sequence is CASSQVGGDTIYF. The DNA of the CDR3 is TGCGCCAGCAGCCAAGTGGGGGGGGACACCATATATTTT.

The rearrangement uses TRBV25-1 and TRBJ2-2; no clear D gene. The CDR3 is made up of 13 amino acids. The V end lost 0 bases, the J end lost 3 bases, and 2 bases lay between the germline ends. Germline V lookup: CDR1 MGHDK, CDR2 SYGVNS. The CDR3 protein is CASSEYDTGELFF. For the CDR3, the DNA is TGTGCCAGCAGTGAATACGACACCGGGGAGCTGTTTTTT.

This chain links TRBV2 with TRBJ1-5, with a tentative D call TRBD1 (5 bases). V lost 8 bases and J lost 3, with 8 bases in between. The CDR3 extends over 12 amino acids. CDR1 and CDR2 from the germline V gene are SNHLY and FYNNEI. The chain's CDR3 is CASRGANQPQHF. DNA of the CDR3: TGTGCCAGCCGCGGGGCCAATCAGCCCCAGCATTTT. Variable domain in full (rest from reference TRBV2 and TRBJ1-5): EPEVTQTPSHQVTQMGQEVILRCVPISNHLYFYWYRQILGQKVEFLVSFYNNEISEKSEIFDDQFSVERPDGSNFTLKIRSTKLEDSAMYFCASRGANQPQHFGDGTRLSIL.

This chain joins TRBV5-1 and TRBJ1-4; D uncertain. CDR1 is SGHRS, CDR2 YFSETQ, per germline. V was pared by 4 bases and J by 8 bases, with 15 bases between. CDR3 size: 14 residues. CDR3 sequence: CASSPGYTGEKLFF. The DNA for the CDR3 is TGCGCCAGCAGCCCCGGCTACACCGGGGAAAAACTGTTTTTT. The full variable domain, with the rest looked up from reference TRBV5-1 and TRBJ1-4, is KAGVTQTPRYLIKTRGQQVTLSCSPISGHRSVSWYQQTPGQGLQFLFEYFSETQRNKGNFPGRFSGRQFSNSRSEMNVSTLELGDSALYLCASSPGYTGEKLFFGSGTQLSVL.

This clone is classed as medium-sized. The V gene is TRBV9, the J gene TRBJ2-5, with a tentative D call TRBD1 (5 bases). The length of the CDR3 is 13 residues. Trimming took off 0 bases at V and 4 bases at J, with 7 bases between the two ends. Germline V gene data show CDR1 as SGDLS and CDR2 as YYNGEE. The CDR3 loop is CASSVGGAETQYF. The CDR3 DNA is TGTGCCAGCAGCGTAGGGGGCGCAGAGACCCAGTACTTC.

The chain combines TRBV10-3 with TRBJ1-1, with D possibly TRBD1 on 5 matching bases. The CDR3 runs 13 residues. V shed 3 bases and J shed 6 bases, with 11 bases lying between them. In germline, CDR1 is ENHRY, CDR2 SYGVKD. CDR3 sequence: CAISDGAGAEAFF. Here the CDR3 DNA reads TGTGCCATCAGTGACGGGGCGGGGGCTGAAGCTTTCTTT.

The chain uses TRBV2 and TRBJ2-7; 7 nucleotides match TRBD1. The V gene end was trimmed by 4 bases and the J gene end by 1 base; junction bases not matched to a gene: 4. CDR3 length: 14 residues. Germline V gene sequence: CDR1 SNHLY, CDR2 FYNNEI. The CDR3 DNA sequence: TGTGCCAGCAGTGTTGAGGGACAGTCCTACGAGCAGTACTTC. Translated, it gives CASSVEGQSYEQYF.

This clone was observed a handful of times. The V and J genes are TRBV2 and TRBJ1-1; D remains unclear. Germline assignment: CDR1 SNHLY and CDR2 FYNNEI. The CDR3 sequence is 14 residues long. V was cut by 8 bases and J by 0 bases, with 13 bases left in between. Written as DNA, the CDR3 is TGTGCCAGCGGGAGTGGGCAAATGAACACTGAAGCTTTCTTT. This gives the protein CASGSGQMNTEAFF.

This clone has a handful of counts. The chain joins TRBV11-3 to TRBJ2-1, with 9 bases fitting TRBD2. Germline V gene sequence: CDR1 SGHNT, CDR2 YENEEA. V dropped 5 bases and J dropped 9; count of bases not matched to a gene: 14. The CDR3 sequence is 16 residues long. CDR3 amino acids: CASSRGTSQLTGEQFF. CDR3 sequence (DNA): TGTGCCAGCAGCCGGGGGACTAGCCAATTGACGGGTGAGCAGTTCTTC.

This clone has only one observation. J is TRBJ2-7 and V is TRBV15; maybe TRBD1 (6 bases). Germline V gene sequence: CDR1 LNHNV, CDR2 YYDKDF (reference sequence). This CDR3 has 16 residues. V lost 4 bases and J 2 bases, leaving 18 bases between the germline ends. CDR3 nucleotide sequence: TGTGCCACCAGCAAATCCGGGACATCCTTAGCCTACGAGCAGTACTTC. Translating it yields CATSKSGTSLAYEQYF.

The rearrangement uses TRBV18 and TRBJ1-1, with TRBD1 as a possible D gene (6 bases). This CDR3 comprises 14 residues. The germline gives CDR1 KGHSH, CDR2 LQKENI. V gave up 2 bases and J gave up 5 bases, with 12 bases separating them. The CDR3 loop is CASSPAGARTEAFF. The DNA of the CDR3 is TGTGCCAGCTCACCAGCAGGGGCGAGGACTGAAGCTTTCTTT.

Ten or more counts support this clone. The chain combines TRBV7-3 with TRBJ2-1, with 7 nucleotides matching TRBD2. This CDR3 has 14 amino acids. Germline CDR1 reads SGHTA; CDR2 reads FQGTGA. V lost 1 base, J lost 10 bases, and 7 bases stayed unmatched. Here the CDR3 reads CASSLRSFSGEQFF. The CDR3 DNA reads TGTGCCAGCAGCTTAAGGTCGTTTAGCGGGGAGCAGTTCTTC.

Concerning this clone: The germline gene is not matched at one end of the junction; a read error may be the cause. V usage is TRBV7-7 and J usage is TRBJ2-2; D possibly corresponds to TRBD1 (5 bases). Germline CDR1 and CDR2: SSHAT and FNYEAQ (reference sequence). This CDR3 comprises 12 residues. DNA of the CDR3: TGTGCTAGCAGCCCAAGGGGCGGGGAGCTGTTTTTT. This encodes CASSPRGGELFF.

This clone turned up a few times. The chain joins TRBV19 to TRBJ2-4; D might be TRBD2 (5 bases). The CDR3 sequence is 14 residues long. The V gene's germline CDR1 is LNHDA and CDR2 SQIVND (reference sequence). V lost 1 base and J 9 bases, leaving 13 bases between the germline ends. The CDR3: CASSIGPPGSIQYF. Written as DNA, the CDR3 is TGTGCCAGTAGTATAGGCCCCCCGGGGAGCATTCAGTACTTC.